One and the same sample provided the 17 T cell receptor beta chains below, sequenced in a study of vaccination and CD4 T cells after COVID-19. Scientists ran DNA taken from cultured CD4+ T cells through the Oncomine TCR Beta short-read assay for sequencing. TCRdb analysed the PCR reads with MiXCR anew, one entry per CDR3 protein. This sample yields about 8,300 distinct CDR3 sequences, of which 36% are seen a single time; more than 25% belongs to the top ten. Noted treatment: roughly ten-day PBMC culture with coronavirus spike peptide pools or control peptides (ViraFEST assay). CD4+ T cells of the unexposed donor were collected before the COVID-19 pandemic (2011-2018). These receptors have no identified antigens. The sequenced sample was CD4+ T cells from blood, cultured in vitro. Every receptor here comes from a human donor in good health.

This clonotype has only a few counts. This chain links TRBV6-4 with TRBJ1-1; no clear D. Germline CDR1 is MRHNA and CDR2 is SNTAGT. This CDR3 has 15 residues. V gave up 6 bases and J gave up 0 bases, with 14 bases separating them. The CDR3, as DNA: TGTGCCAGCAGCCCCGGCGGGGTTATGAACACTGAAGCTTTCTTT. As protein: CASSPGGVMNTEAFF.

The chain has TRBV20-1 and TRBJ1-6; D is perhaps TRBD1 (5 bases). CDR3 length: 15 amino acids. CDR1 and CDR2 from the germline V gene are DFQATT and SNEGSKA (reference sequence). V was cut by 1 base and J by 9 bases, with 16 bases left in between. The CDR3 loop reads CSARVRGLLLSPLHF. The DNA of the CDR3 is TGCAGTGCTAGAGTGCGGGGCCTCTTGCTTTCACCCCTCCACTTT.

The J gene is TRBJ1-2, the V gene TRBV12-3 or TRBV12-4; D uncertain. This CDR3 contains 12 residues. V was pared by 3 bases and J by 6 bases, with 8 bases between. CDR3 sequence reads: CASSFAGHGYTF. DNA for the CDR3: TGTGCCAGCAGTTTTGCAGGCCATGGCTACACCTTC.

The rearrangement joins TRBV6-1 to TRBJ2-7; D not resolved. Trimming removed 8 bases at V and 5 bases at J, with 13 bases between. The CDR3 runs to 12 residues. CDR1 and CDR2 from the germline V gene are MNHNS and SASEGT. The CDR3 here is CASEVVINEQYF. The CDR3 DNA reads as TGTGCCAGCGAAGTCGTCATCAACGAGCAGTACTTC.

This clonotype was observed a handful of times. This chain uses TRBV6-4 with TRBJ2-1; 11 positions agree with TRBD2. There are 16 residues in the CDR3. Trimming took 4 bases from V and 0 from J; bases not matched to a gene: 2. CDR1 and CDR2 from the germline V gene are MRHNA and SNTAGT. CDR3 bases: TGTGCCAGCAGTGGTAGCGGGGGGGGCTCCTACAATGAGCAGTTCTTC. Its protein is CASSGSGGGSYNEQFF.

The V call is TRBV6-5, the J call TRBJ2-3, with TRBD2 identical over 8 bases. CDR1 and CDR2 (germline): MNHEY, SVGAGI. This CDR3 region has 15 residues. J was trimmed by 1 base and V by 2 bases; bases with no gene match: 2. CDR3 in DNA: TGTGCCAGCAGTTACCTTAGCGGGGGCACAGATACGCAGTATTTT. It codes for CASSYLSGGTDTQYF.

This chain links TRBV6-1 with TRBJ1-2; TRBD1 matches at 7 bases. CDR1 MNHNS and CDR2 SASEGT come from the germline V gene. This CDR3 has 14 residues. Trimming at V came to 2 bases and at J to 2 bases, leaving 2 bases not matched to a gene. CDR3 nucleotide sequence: TGTGCCAGCAGTGAAACAGGGGCCAACTATGGCTACACCTTC. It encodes CASSETGANYGYTF.

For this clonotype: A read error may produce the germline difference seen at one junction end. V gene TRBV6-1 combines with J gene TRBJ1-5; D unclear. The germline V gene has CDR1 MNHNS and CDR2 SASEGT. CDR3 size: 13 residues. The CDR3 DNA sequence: TGTGCCAGCGCTCCGTGGAGCAGTCAGCCCCAGCATTTT. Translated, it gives CASAPWSSQPQHF.

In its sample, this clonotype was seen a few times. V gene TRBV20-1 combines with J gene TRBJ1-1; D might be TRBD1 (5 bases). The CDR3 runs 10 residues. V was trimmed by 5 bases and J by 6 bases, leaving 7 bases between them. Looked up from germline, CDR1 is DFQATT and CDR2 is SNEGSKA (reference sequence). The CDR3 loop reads CSAWGAEAFF. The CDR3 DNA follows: TGCAGTGCTTGGGGGGCTGAAGCTTTCTTT.

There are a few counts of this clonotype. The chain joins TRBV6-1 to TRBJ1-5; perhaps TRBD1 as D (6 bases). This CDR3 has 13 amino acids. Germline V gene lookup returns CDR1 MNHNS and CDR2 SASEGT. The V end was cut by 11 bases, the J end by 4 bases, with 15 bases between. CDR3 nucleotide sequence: TGTGCCGGTCCGGGACACCCAAATCAGCCCCAGCATTTT. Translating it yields CAGPGHPNQPQHF.

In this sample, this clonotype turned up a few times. The CDR3 region is CASSEKISGNTIYF. For the CDR3, the DNA is TGTGCCAGCAGTGAAAAAATCTCTGGAAACACCATATATTTT. The gene calls are TRBV6-1 and TRBJ1-3; D gene uncertain. Germline values: CDR1 MNHNS, CDR2 SASEGT. The CDR3 runs to 14 residues. The V end was cut by 2 bases, the J end by 0 bases, with 5 bases between.

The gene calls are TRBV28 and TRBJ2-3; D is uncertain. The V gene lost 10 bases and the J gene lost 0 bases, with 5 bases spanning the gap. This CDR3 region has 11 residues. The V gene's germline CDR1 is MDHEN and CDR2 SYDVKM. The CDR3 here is CAIHSTDTQYF. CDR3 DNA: TGTGCCATACATAGCACAGATACGCAGTATTTT.

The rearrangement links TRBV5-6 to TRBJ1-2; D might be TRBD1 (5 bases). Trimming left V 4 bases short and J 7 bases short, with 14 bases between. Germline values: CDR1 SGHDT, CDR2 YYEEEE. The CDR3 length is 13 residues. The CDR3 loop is CASSNRDGIGYTF. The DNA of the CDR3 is TGTGCCAGCAGCAACCGGGACGGGATTGGCTACACCTTC.

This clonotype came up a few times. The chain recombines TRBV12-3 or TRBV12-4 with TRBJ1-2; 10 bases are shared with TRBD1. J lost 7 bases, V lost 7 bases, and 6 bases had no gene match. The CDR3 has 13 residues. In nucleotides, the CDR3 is TGTGCCAGCACCCCGACAGGGGGCCTTGGCTACACCTTC. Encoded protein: CASTPTGGLGYTF.

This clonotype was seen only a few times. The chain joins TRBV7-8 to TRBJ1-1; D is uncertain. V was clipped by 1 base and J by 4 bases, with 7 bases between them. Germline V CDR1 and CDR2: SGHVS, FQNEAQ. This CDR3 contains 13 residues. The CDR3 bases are TGTGCCAGCAGCTTAGGAACGGCCACTGAAGCTTTCTTT. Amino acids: CASSLGTATEAFF.

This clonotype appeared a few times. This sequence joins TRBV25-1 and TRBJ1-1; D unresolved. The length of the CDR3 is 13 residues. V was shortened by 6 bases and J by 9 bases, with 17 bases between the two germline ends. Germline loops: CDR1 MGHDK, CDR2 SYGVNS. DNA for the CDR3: TGTGCCAGCAGCCCCCCGGGGTTCAGCAAAGCTTTCTTT. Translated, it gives CASSPPGFSKAFF.

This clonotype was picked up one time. This CDR3 is CTSSPTGINYYEQYF. DNA of the CDR3: TGCACCAGCAGCCCGACCGGGATTAATTACTACGAGCAGTACTTC. The V gene is TRBV1, the J gene TRBJ2-7; TRBD1 is taken as the D call from the table, unchecked against the DNA. TRBV1 is a documented pseudogene. This CDR3 region has 15 residues.